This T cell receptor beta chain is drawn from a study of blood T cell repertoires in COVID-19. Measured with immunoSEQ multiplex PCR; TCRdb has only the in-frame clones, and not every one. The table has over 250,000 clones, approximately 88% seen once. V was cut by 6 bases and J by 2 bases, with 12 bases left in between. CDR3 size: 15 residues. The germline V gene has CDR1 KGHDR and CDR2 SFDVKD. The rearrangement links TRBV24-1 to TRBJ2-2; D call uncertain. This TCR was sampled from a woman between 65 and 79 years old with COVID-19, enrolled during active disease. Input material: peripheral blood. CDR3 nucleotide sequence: TGTGCCACCAGTCTGGCCAGATCAAACACCGGGGAGCTGTTTTTT. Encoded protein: CATSLARSNTGELFF.